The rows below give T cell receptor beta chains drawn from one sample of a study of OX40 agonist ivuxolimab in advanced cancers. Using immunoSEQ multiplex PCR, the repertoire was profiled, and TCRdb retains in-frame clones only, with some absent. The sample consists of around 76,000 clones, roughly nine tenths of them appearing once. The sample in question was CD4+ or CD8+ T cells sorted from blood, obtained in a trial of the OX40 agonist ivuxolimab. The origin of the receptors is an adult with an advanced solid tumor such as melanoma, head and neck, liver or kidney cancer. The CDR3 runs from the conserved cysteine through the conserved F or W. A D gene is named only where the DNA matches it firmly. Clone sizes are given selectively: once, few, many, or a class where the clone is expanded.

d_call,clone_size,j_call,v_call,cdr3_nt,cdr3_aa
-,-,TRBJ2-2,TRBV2,TGTGCCAGCAGTCTCTACAGGGTCTCCGGGGAGCTGTTTTTT,CASSLYRVSGELFF
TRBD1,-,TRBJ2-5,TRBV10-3,TGTGCCATCAGTGAGGGGGGACAGATACAGGGAGAGACCCAGTACTTC,CAISEGGQIQGETQYF
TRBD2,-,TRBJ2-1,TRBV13,TGTGCCAGCAGCTTACTAGCGGGAGGGCCGGGGAATGAGCAGTTCTTC,CASSLLAGGPGNEQFF
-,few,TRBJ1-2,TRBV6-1,TGTGCCAGCAGTGACGGGAACTATGGCTACACCTTC,CASSDGNYGYTF
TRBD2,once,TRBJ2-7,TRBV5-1,TGCGCCAGCAGCATCGATCTAGCGGGAGCCTACGAGCAGTACTTC,CASSIDLAGAYEQYF
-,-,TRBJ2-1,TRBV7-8,TGTGCCAGCAGCCCGGGGACGGTTTGGAATGAGCAGTTCTTC,CASSPGTVWNEQFF
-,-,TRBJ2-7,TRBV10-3,TGTGCCATCGAAAACCCAGCTACCTACGAGCAGTACTTC,CAIENPATYEQYF
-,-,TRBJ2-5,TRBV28,TGTGCCAGCACCCAAAGGCTATCTCAAGAGACCCAGTACTTC,CASTQRLSQETQYF
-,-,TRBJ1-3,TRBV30,TGTGCCTGGTGCCTCTTTGATGGAAACACCATATATTTT,CAWCLFDGNTIYF
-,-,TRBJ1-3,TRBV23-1,TGCGCCCTTCGTCCGCAGGGGCCGGGTGTGGACGGAAACACCATATATTTT,CALRPQGPGVDGNTIYF
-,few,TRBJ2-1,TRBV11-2,TGTGCCAGCAGCTTAATAGCCGGTAGCTCCTACAATGAGCAGTTCTTC,CASSLIAGSSYNEQFF
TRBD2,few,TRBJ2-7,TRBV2,TGTGCCAGCAGGGGACTAGCGGGGGCCTACGAGCAGTACTTC,CASRGLAGAYEQYF
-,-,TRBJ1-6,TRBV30,TGTGCCTGGAGTGTATATGACAGACAAAATTCACCCCTCCACTTT,CAWSVYDRQNSPLHF
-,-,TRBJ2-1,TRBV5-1,TGCGCCAGCAGCTTGGATTCGGGAGACCAGTACAATGAGCAGTTCTTC,CASSLDSGDQYNEQFF
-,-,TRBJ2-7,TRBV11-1,TGTGCCAGCGGAGATTCCTACGAGCAGTACTTC,CASGDSYEQYF
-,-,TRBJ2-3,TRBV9,TGTGCCAGCAGCGTACGGCGGACAGATACGCAGTATTTT,CASSVRRTDTQYF
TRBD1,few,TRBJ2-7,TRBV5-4,TGTGCCAGCAGCTTAACAGGGGGTCGGCTCGAGCAGTACTTC,CASSLTGGRLEQYF
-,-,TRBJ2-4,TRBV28,TGTGCCAGCAGTTCGCAGGAGATAGCCAAAAACATTCAGTACTTC,CASSSQEIAKNIQYF
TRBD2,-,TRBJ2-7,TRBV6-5,TGTGCCAGCAGATATGGACTAGCGGCTGGGTGGGAGCAGTACTTC,CASRYGLAAGWEQYF
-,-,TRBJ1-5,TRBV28,TGTGCCAGCACCTTCCGAGCGGCAGGGGGCAATCAGCCCCAGCATTTT,CASTFRAAGGNQPQHF
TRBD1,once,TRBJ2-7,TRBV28,TGTGCCAGCAGTACGACGGGACAGGGGGCTATCTACGAGCAGTACTTC,CASSTTGQGAIYEQYF
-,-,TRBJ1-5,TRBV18,TGTGCCAGCTCGACTGACAGGAGTCGGGGCAATCAGCCCCAGCATTTT,CASSTDRSRGNQPQHF
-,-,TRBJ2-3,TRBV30,TGTGCCTGGAGCGGGACAGATACGCAGTATTTT,CAWSGTDTQYF
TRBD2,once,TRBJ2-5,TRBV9,TGTGCCAGCAGCACCCAGGCTAGCGGGAGGGTGGAGACCCAGTACTTC,CASSTQASGRVETQYF
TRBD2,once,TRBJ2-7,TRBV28,TGTGCCAGCAATGTAGCGGGAGCCCACTACGAGCAGTACTTC,CASNVAGAHYEQYF
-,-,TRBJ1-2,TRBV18,TGTGCCAGCTCATCCTACAGGGAGCACTATGGCTACACCTTC,CASSSYREHYGYTF
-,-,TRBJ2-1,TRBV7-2,TGTGCCAGCAGCTTACGCGGTGGGAATTACAATGAGCAGTTCTTC,CASSLRGGNYNEQFF
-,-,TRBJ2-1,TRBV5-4,TGTGCCAGCAGCCCCTCCGGGGTAGGGGGCTACAATGAGCAGTTCTTC,CASSPSGVGGYNEQFF
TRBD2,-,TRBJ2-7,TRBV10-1,TGCGCCAGCAGTCTAACCAGGGAGGGCGAGCAGTACTTC,CASSLTREGEQYF
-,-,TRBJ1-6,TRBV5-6,TGTGCCAGCAGCTTGGGGACAGTCAAAAGCTCACCCCTCCACTTT,CASSLGTVKSSPLHF
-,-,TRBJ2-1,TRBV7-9,TGTGCCAGCAGCTTAGGTGAGCAATGGTTCTACAATGAGCAGTTCTTC,CASSLGEQWFYNEQFF
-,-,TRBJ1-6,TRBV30,TGTGCCTGGAGTGGGGACGGTAGCTCCTATAATTCACCCCTCCACTTT,CAWSGDGSSYNSPLHF
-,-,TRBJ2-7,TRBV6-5,TGTGCCAGCAGATTTAATCAGGGGGAGCAGTACTTC,CASRFNQGEQYF
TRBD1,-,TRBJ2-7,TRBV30,TGTGCCTGGACTCTGACAGGGGAATTGTACGAGCAGTACTTC,CAWTLTGELYEQYF
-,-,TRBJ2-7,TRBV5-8,TGTGCCAGCAGCTTGGGGGGACGAAAGGGCTACGAGCAGTACTTC,CASSLGGRKGYEQYF
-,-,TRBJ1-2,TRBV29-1,TGCAGCGTTGTTTCAGACTATGGCTACACCTTC,CSVVSDYGYTF
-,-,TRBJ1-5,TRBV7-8,TGTGCCAGCAGCCAAAATAGCAATCAGCCCCAGCATTTT,CASSQNSNQPQHF
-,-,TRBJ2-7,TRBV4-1,TGCGCCAGCAGCCATGAAATAGGGGGACACGAGCAGTACTTC,CASSHEIGGHEQYF
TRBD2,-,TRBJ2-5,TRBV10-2,TGCGCCAGCACCGCCGGGGGAGGGGTTGAGACCCAGTACTTC,CASTAGGGVETQYF
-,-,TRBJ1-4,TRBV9,TGTGCCAGCAGCGTATTAGCAGGGCGCGATGAAAAACTGTTTTTT,CASSVLAGRDEKLFF
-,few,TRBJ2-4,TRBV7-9,TGTGCGGTTCTGGAGTATGGATGGGACATTCAGTACTTC,CAVLEYGWDIQYF
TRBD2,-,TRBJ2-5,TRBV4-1,TGCGCCAGCAGCCAAGAGAGTCCCTCTAGCGGGAGGGCCGGGAGAGAGACCCAGTACTTC,CASSQESPSSGRAGRETQYF
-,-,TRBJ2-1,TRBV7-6,TGTGCCAGCAGCTTAAACCCTGCGGCCGGTAGTGGGGACCAGTTCTTC,CASSLNPAAGSGDQFF
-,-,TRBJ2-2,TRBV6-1,TGTGCCAGCAGTGAACATGTAGCCGGGGAGCTGTTTTTT,CASSEHVAGELFF